This T cell receptor (beta chain) is drawn from a study of T cells in narcolepsy. Across the study: Healthy controls were enrolled alongside patients with narcolepsy type 1 or type 2.

A remark on this clone: Its antigen is unidentified.

Some clones are missing from TCRdb's copy, which holds only in-frame ones; the method was immunoSEQ multiplex PCR. This sample has over 30,000 clones; around 90% occur once, and the top ten carry more than 0.65%. Study observations and caveats: Blood of same and different patients, but not healthy controls, reportedly held recurring autoreactive clonotypes. No autoreactive T cell clone sequences appeared in some memory CD4+ repertoires. Autoreactive HCRT-specific and TRIB2-specific clonotypes were marked in same-patient CSF-versus-blood CD4+ comparisons.

This TCR came from a human donor with narcolepsy. Sample: CD45RA- memory CD4+ T cells from PBMCs.

The CDR3 spells CSGSDSSYEQYF. The CDR3 region has the DNA TGCAGCGGGTCAGACAGCTCCTACGAGCAGTACTTC. The rearrangement links TRBV29-1 to TRBJ2-7, with D perhaps TRBD1 (5 bases). The CDR3 consists of 12 residues. V dropped 7 bases and J dropped 0 bases, with 10 bases sitting between them. Germline loops: CDR1 SQVTM, CDR2 ANQGSEA.